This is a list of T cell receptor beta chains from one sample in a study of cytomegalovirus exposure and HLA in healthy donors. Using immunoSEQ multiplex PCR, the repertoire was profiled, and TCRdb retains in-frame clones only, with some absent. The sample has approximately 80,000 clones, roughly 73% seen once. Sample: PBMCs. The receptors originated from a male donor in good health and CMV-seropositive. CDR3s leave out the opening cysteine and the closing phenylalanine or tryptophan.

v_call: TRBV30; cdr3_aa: ARGSGVVTEAF
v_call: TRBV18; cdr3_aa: ASSTGRSKNIQY
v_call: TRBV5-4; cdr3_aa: ASSTGTGAGRTYEQY
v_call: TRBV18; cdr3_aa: ASSPSGANVLT
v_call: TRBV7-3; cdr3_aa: ASSLGSGSRYNEQF
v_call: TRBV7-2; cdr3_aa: ASSLTTNEKLF
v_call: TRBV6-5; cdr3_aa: ASKRDRKSYEQY
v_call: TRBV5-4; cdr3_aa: ASSLGEGWEQY
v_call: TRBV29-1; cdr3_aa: SVQQGNSGNTIY
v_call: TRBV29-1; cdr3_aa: SVENPTGVGTEAF
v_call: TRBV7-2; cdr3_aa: ASSPLGTSANEQY
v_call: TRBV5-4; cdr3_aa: ASSPKGGQANEQF
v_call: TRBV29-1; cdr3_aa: SVAGTSGRGGQETQY
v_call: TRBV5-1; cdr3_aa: ASSSRLAGGRSWEYNEQF
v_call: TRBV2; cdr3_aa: ASRRGLGIREQY
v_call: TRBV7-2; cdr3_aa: ASSLVWSGNEQF
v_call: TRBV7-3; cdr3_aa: ASRWDSATDTQY
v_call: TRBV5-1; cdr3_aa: ASSGRTGINNEQF
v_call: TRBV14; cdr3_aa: ASSPLGEGNNEQF
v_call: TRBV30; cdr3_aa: AWSVIVGQPYSGNTIY
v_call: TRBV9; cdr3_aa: ASTSEEVGMYEAF
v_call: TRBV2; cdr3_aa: ASSGQGTRGPYEQY
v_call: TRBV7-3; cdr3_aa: ASSPRGSGTEAF
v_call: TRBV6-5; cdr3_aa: ASSSDGGDNSPLH
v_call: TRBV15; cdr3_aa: ASSRVGIAGGRGNEQF
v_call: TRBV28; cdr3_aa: ASSSRVRTEAF
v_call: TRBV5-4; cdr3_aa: ASSVGTGGHTEAF
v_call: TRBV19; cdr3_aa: ASTIRAGENEQF
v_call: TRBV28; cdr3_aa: ASSISGSGETQY
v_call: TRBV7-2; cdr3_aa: ASTLTVDYGYT
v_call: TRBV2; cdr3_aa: ASSEGAGASGSPLH
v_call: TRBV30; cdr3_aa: AWSGGQGNIQY
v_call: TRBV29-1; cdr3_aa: SVEGQGAGYEQF
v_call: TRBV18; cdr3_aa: ASSPLRGSTVGETQY
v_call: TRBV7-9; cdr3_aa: ASSLASGGAEAF
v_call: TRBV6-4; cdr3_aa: ASSESSGRASNEQF
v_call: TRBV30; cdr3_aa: AAIGFRYEQY
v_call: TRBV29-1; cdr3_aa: SVEGSGSSYNEQF
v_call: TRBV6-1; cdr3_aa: ASSSGLPDTQY
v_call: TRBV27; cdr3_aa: ASRALAGGLYNEQF
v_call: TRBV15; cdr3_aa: ATSRETSGYEQY
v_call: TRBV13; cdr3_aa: AGRDRVSYGYT
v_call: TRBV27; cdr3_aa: ASSPTGEGNT
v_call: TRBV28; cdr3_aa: ASSYRLAQQY
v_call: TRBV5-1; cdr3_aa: ASSWGGPDTQY
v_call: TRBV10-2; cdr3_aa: ASVSLQGTYEQY
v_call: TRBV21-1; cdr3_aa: ASSTRDRAHEQY
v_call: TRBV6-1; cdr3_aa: ASSEGTGYYNEQF
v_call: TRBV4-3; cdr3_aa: ASSQGTGGGGTQY
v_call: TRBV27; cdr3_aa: ASRWDRRNTEAF
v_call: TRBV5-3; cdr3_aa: AKIRSQSYGYT
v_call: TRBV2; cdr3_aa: ASSVEGASTDTQY